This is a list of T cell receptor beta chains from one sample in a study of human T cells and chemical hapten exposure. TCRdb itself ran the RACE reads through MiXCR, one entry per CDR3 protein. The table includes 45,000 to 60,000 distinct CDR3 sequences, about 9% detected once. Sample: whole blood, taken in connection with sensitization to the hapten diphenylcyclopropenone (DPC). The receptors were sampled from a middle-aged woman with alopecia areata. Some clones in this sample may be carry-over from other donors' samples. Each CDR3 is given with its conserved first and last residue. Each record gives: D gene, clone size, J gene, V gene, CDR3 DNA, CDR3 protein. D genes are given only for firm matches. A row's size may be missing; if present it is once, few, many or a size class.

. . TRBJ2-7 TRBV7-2 TGTGCCAGCTCCGCAGGGAGGTACGAGCAGTACTTC CASSAGRYEQYF
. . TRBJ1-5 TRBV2 TGTGCCAGCAAGGTTCCCAGGGAGGGTGGCAATCAGCCCCAGCATTTT CASKVPREGGNQPQHF
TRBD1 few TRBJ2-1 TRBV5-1 TGCGCCAGCAGTCGTATACAGGGGAACTACAATGAGCAGTTCTTC CASSRIQGNYNEQFF
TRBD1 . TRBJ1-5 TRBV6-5 TGTGCCAGCAGTTACTCGAGGACAGGGGGTAGCAATCAGCCCCAGCATTTT CASSYSRTGGSNQPQHF
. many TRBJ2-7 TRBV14 TGTGCCAGCAGCCAAGAGTTAAGGGGCGCCGAGCAGTACTTC CASSQELRGAEQYF
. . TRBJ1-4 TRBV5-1 TGCGCCAGCAGCCGACTGGGAGGGTTAGAAAAACTGTTTTTT CASSRLGGLEKLFF
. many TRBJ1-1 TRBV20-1 TGCAGTGCTAGAGATATCACGAAGAACACTGAAGCTTTCTTT CSARDITKNTEAFF
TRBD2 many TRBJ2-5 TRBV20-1 TGCAGTGCCCCGTCCCCCTCTAGCGGGGTAGAGACCCAGTACTTC CSAPSPSSGVETQYF
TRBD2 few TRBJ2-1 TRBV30 TGTGCCTGGAGTGTGATAGCGGGGGGTTACAATGAGCAGTTCTTC CAWSVIAGGYNEQFF
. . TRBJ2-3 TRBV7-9 TGTGCCAGCAGTCCCCGCGGGGATGGGACAGATACGCAGTATTTT CASSPRGDGTDTQYF
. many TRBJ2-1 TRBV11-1 TGTGCCAGCAGCTTACTGGGGAGCTCCTACAATGAGCAGTTCTTC CASSLLGSSYNEQFF
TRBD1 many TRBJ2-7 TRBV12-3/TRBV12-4 TGTGCCAGCAGCTCCGCCGGGACAGGCTACTTCGAGCAGTACTTC CASSSAGTGYFEQYF
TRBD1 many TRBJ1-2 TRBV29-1 TGCAGCGTTGACCATCCCGGGACAGGGGACTATGGCTACACCTTC CSVDHPGTGDYGYTF
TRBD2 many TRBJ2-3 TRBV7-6 TGTGCCAGCAGCCCCCATTCGGGGGGGCCGGGCACAGATACGCAGTATTTT CASSPHSGGPGTDTQYF
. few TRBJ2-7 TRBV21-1 TGTGCCAGCAGCGAGCCCCCCGAAGGGACAGGGATCTACGAGCAGTACTTC CASSEPPEGTGIYEQYF
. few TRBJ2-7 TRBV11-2 TGTGCCAGCAGCGGCCCGGACTCCCTTGGGGGCACCTACGAGCAGTACTTC CASSGPDSLGGTYEQYF
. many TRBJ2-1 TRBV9 TGTGCCAGCGGGGCCCATGAGCAGTTCTTC CASGAHEQFF
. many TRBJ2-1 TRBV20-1 TGCAGTGCTCCTACCCGCTCATGGGGGCAGTTCTTC CSAPTRSWGQFF
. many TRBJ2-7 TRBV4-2 TGTGCCAGCAGCCAAGATTTAACGGTGTCCTACGAGCAGTACTTC CASSQDLTVSYEQYF
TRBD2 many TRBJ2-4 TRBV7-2 TGTGCCAGCAGCCCCGGAGGGGCGGGGGGAGGCCAAAACATTCAGTACTTC CASSPGGAGGGQNIQYF
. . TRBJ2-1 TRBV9 TGTGCCAGCAGCGTCTTGTCGGGGGCCTCCTACAATGAGCAGTTCTTC CASSVLSGASYNEQFF
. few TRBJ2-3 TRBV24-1 TGTGCCACCAGTGACCACACTAGTAAGGGCACAGATACGCAGTATTTT CATSDHTSKGTDTQYF
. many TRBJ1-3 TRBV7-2 TGTGCCAGCAGAGGGGCTTTCTCTGGAAACACCATATATTTT CASRGAFSGNTIYF
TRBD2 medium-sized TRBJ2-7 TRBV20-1 TGCAGTGCTAGAGACCTCACGGGACTAGCGAGCGACGAGCAGTACTTC CSARDLTGLASDEQYF
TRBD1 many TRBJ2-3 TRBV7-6 TGTGCCAGCAGCTTAGTAGGGACAGGGGGCCACACAGATACGCAGTATTTT CASSLVGTGGHTDTQYF
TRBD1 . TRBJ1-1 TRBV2 TGTGCCAGCCGGCCACAGGGGGACACTGAAGCTTTCTTT CASRPQGDTEAFF
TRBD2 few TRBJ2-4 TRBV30 TGTGCCTGGAGTGTACGAGTAGGAGCGGGGGGGCTCGCCAAAAACATTCAGTACTTC CAWSVRVGAGGLAKNIQYF
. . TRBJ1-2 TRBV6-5 TGTGCCAGCACTCACCGTCTCGAGAGTAACTATGGCTACACCTTC CASTHRLESNYGYTF
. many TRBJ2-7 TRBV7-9 TGTGCCAGCAGGAGCTCCTACGAGCAGTACTTC CASRSSYEQYF
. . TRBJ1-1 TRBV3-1 TGTGCCAGCAGCCAAGATCTTGTCAGGGGCACTGAAGCTTTCTTT CASSQDLVRGTEAFF
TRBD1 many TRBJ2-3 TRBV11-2 TGTGCCAGCGCGATCCACGGGACAGGGGGCACAGATACGCAGTATTTT CASAIHGTGGTDTQYF
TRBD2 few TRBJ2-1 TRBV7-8 TGTGCCAGCAGCAGCCAGCGGGGGGGAACCTACAATGAGCAGTTCTTC CASSSQRGGTYNEQFF
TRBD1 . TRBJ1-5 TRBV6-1 TGTGCCAGCAGTGATGGACAGGGGGCAAATCAGCCCCAGCATTTT CASSDGQGANQPQHF
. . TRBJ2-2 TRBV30 TGTGCCTGGAGTAGAGGGACCGGGGAGCTGTTTTTT CAWSRGTGELFF
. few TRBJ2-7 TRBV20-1 TGCAGTGCTCGGGACTCCAATGGCCTCGAGCAGTACTTC CSARDSNGLEQYF
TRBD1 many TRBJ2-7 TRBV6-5 TGTGCCAGCAGCTTCGGACAGGGGGTTGGTGAGCAGTACTTC CASSFGQGVGEQYF